The 9 T cell receptor beta chains given below trace back to one sample, sequenced in a study of monozygotic twins with inflammatory bowel disease. TCRdb reworked the 5' RACE reads into one entry per CDR3 protein, no DNA. This sample's clone table lists around 370,000 distinct CDR3 sequences. Sequenced sample: blood. The receptors shown here come from a human donor with ulcerative colitis or Crohn's disease, or a healthy co-twin of an affected twin (not recorded which).

V is TRBV24-1 and J is TRBJ1-2; as DNA is missing, the TRBD1 call by TCRdb cannot be tested. Per the germline V gene, CDR1 is KGHDR and CDR2 is SFDVKD. The CDR3 totals 15 residues. The CDR3 loop reads CATSERTGSHYGYTF.

The gene calls are TRBV13 and TRBJ2-2; no DNA is available, so the TRBD1 call from TCRdb remains unchecked. The CDR3 spans 16 residues. The germline CDR1 and CDR2 sequences are PRHDT and FYEKMQ (reference sequence). The CDR3 sequence: CASSSTQGTHTGELFF.

The chain links TRBV6-6 to TRBJ1-4; the D gene TCRdb calls, TRBD1, cannot be checked with no DNA. Germline values: CDR1 MNHNY, CDR2 SVGAGI (reference sequence). The CDR3 extends over 13 amino acids. CDR3 in amino acids: CASSFDQAQKLFF.

The rearrangement links TRBV18 to TRBJ1-2. Germline CDR1 KGHSH, CDR2 LQKENI. The CDR3 has 15 residues. The CDR3 loop reads CASSPPVLGDYGYTF. The whole variable domain, filled in from reference TRBV18 and TRBJ1-2, reads NAGVMQNPRHLVRRRGQEARLRCSPMKGHSHVYWYRQLPEEGLKFMVYLQKENIIDESGMPKERFSAEFPKEGPSILRIQQVVRGDSAAYFCASSPPVLGDYGYTFGSGTRLTVV.

The CDR3 region is CASSSYPEVSEGTEAFF. The chain links TRBV6-5 to TRBJ1-1. CDR1 and CDR2 (germline): MNHEY, SVGAGI. The CDR3 extends over 17 amino acids.

This chain connects TRBV6-1 to TRBJ1-6; absent DNA, TCRdb's TRBD1 call cannot be checked. In germline, CDR1 is MNHNS, CDR2 SASEGT. The CDR3 is 18 residues long. CDR3 loop: CASGRDRFSSSYNSPLHF.

The V gene is TRBV5-1, the J gene TRBJ2-5; the D call from TCRdb, TRBD2, cannot be confirmed without DNA. Germline V lookup: CDR1 SGHRS, CDR2 YFSETQ. The CDR3 covers 17 residues. The CDR3 sequence is CASRSISGGGARETQYF.

This sequence joins TRBV4-3 and TRBJ2-3; TCRdb indicates TRBD1, and absent DNA this call remains unverified. The CDR3 covers 17 residues. The germline V gene encodes CDR1 LGHNA and CDR2 YSLEER. CDR3 protein: CASSLGFGTALADTQYF.

The chain employs TRBV6-2 or TRBV6-3 and TRBJ2-7. Germline-derived CDR1 and CDR2 are MNHEY and SVGEGT. This CDR3 is built from 12 residues. The CDR3 reads CASRSSSYEQYF.